The rows below give T cell receptor beta chains drawn from one sample of a study of vaccination and CD4 T cells after COVID-19. Using its own MiXCR run on the PCR reads, TCRdb lists one record per CDR3 protein. This sample yields about 15,000 distinct CDR3 sequences, of which about 40% are seen a single time; roughly 19% belongs to the top ten. Their target antigens are unknown. Sequencing was done on a sample of cultured CD4+ T cells from blood. The receptors come from a human donor with COVID-19. The CDR3 runs from the conserved cysteine through the conserved F or W. Each record gives: clone size, V gene, J gene, D gene, CDR3 DNA, CDR3 protein. The D gene is left open where the match is weak. Some rows have no size entry. The others give once, few or many, or a class for an expanded clone.

few,TRBV24-1,TRBJ2-5,TRBD1,TGTGCCACCAGTTCAGGGGGCTGGGGGACCCAGTACTTC,CATSSGGWGTQYF
once,TRBV11-2,TRBJ2-7,NA,TGTGCCAGCACCACGAACTACGAGCAGTACTTC,CASTTNYEQYF
NA,TRBV6-2/TRBV6-3,TRBJ2-3,NA,TGTGCCAGCAGGGTACTAGGAGGCACAGATACGCAGTATTTT,CASRVLGGTDTQYF
few,TRBV12-3/TRBV12-4,TRBJ1-6,TRBD1,TGTGCCAGCGTTTCGGACAGGGCCAATAATTCACCCCTCCACTTT,CASVSDRANNSPLHF
NA,TRBV7-7,TRBJ1-3,NA,TGTGCTAGCAGCTTAGATCAGGGCCCCGGAAACACCATATATTTT,CASSLDQGPGNTIYF
NA,TRBV7-2,TRBJ1-6,NA,TGTGCCAGCAGCTTAGCTAGTAACAATTCACCCCTCCACTTT,CASSLASNNSPLHF
NA,TRBV6-1,TRBJ1-5,NA,TGTGCCAGCAGCAACGTCGGGATGGGTCAGCCCCAGCATTTT,CASSNVGMGQPQHF
NA,TRBV20-1,TRBJ1-5,NA,TGCAGTGCTAGAGATCAGCTGGGGGTGGGATCACATCAGCCCCAGCATTTT,CSARDQLGVGSHQPQHF
few,TRBV12-3/TRBV12-4,TRBJ1-6,NA,TGTGCCAGCAGCCCAATGACGAACAATTCACCCCTCCACTTT,CASSPMTNNSPLHF
NA,TRBV6-5,TRBJ2-5,NA,TGTGCCAGCAGTTACAGTGGTGGCTTCGAGACCCAGTACTTC,CASSYSGGFETQYF